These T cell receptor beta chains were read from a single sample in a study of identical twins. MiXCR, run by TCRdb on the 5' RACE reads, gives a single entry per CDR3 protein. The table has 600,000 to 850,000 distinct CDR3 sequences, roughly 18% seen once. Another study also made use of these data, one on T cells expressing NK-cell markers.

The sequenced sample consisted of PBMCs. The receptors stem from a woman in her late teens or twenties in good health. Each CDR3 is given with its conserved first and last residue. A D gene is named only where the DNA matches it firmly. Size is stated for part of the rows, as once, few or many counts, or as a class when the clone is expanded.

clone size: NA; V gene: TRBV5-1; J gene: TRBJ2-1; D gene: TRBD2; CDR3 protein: CASSQGLAGSWDEQFF; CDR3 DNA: TGCGCCAGCAGCCAGGGACTAGCGGGAAGCTGGGATGAGCAGTTCTTC
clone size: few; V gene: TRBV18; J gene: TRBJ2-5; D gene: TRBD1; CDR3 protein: CASSPDREETQYF; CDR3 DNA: TGTGCCAGCTCACCGGACAGGGAAGAGACCCAGTACTTC
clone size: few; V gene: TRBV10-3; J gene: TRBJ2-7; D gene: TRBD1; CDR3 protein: CASWPGQAYEQYF; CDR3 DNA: TGTGCCAGCTGGCCGGGACAGGCCTACGAGCAGTACTTC
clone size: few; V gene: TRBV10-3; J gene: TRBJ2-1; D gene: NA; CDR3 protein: CAISEDASSYNEQFF; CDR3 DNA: TGTGCCATCAGTGAGGACGCGAGCTCCTACAATGAGCAGTTCTTC
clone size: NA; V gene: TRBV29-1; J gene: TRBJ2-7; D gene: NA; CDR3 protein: CSVGSASYEQYF; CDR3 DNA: TGCAGCGTCGGCTCCGCCTCCTACGAGCAGTACTTC
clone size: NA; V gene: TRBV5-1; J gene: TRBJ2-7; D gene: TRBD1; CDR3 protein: CASSLNGRGQAYEQYF; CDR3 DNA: TGCGCCAGCAGCTTGAATGGTAGGGGACAGGCCTACGAGCAGTACTTC
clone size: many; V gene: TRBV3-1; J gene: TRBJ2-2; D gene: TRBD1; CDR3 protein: CASSQGTGHTGELFF; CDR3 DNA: TGTGCCAGCAGCCAAGGGACAGGTCACACCGGGGAGCTGTTTTTT
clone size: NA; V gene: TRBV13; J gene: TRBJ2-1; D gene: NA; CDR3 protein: CASSLGVPSYNEQFF; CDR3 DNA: TGTGCCAGCAGCTTGGGGGTCCCCTCCTACAATGAGCAGTTCTTC
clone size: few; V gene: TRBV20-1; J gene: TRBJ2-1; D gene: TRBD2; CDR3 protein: CSASGIWTSGRVNEQFF; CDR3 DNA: TGCAGTGCTAGTGGTATTTGGACTAGCGGGAGGGTTAATGAGCAGTTCTTC
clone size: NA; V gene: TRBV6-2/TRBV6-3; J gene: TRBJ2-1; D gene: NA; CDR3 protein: CASSPPLSLSGNEQFF; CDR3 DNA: TGTGCCAGCAGTCCCCCGCTGTCGCTATCTGGGAATGAGCAGTTCTTC
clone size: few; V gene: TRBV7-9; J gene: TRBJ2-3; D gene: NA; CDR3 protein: CASSLLQNSLGDTQYF; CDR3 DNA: TGTGCCAGCAGCCTCTTACAAAATAGTCTAGGAGATACGCAGTATTTT
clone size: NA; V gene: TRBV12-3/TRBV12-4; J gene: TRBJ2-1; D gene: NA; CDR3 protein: CASSPTGGTNEQFF; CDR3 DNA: TGTGCCAGCAGTCCTACTGGGGGTACTAATGAGCAGTTCTTC
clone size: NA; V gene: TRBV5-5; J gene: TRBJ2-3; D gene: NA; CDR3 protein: CASSTPTEYTDTQYF; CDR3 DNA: TGTGCCAGCAGCACCCCGACAGAGTACACAGATACGCAGTATTTT
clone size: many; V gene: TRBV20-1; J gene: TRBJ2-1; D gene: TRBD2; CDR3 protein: CSAWGASGNNEQFF; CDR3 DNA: TGCAGTGCTTGGGGTGCTAGCGGAAACAATGAGCAGTTCTTC
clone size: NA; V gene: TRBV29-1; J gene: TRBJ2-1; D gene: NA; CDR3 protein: CSVARAGTEQFF; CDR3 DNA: TGCAGCGTTGCGAGGGCCGGGACAGAGCAGTTCTTC
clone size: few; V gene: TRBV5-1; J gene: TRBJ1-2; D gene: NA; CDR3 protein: CASSPDSGNYGYTF; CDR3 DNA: TGCGCCAGCAGCCCCGACAGCGGTAACTATGGCTACACCTTC
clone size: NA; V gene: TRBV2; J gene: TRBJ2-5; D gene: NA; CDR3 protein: CASTLEDAGDQYF; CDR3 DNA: TGTGCCAGCACCCTGGAAGACGCTGGAGACCAGTACTTC
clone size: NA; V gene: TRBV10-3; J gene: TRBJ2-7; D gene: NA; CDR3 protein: CAIKGGPYYEQYF; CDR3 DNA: TGTGCCATCAAGGGGGGGCCCTACTACGAGCAGTACTTC
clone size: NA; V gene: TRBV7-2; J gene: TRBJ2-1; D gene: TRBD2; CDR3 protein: CASSLVTGGINEQFF; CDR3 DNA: TGTGCCAGCAGCTTAGTCACGGGAGGGATTAATGAGCAGTTCTTC
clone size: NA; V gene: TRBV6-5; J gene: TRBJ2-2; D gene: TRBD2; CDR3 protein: CASSYRERGGELFF; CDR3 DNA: TGTGCCAGCAGTTACCGGGAGCGGGGCGGGGAGCTGTTTTTT
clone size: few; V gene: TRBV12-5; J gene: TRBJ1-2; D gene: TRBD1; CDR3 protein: CASGPPPGQGALNYGYTF; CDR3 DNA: TGTGCTAGTGGTCCTCCCCCGGGACAGGGGGCTCTAAACTATGGCTACACCTTC
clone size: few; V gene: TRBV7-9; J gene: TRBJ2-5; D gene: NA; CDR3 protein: CASSSDYKGTQYF; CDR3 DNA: TGTGCCAGCAGCTCCGACTATAAAGGGACCCAGTACTTC
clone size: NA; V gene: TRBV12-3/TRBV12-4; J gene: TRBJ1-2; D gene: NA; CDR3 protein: CASSRGTASGYTF; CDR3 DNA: TGTGCCAGCAGCCGAGGGACGGCTTCTGGCTACACCTTC
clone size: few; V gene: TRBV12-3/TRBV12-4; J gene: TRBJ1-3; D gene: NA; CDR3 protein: CASSSSWGYTIYF; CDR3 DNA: TGTGCCAGCAGTTCCTCCTGGGGGTACACCATATATTTT
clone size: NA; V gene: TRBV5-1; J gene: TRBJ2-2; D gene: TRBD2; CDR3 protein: CASSNRDYYRELFF; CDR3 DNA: TGCGCCAGCAGCAACCGGGACTATTATAGGGAGCTGTTTTTT
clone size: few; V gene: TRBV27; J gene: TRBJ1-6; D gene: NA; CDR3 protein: CASSLMATYNSPLHF; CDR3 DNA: TGTGCCAGCAGTTTGATGGCGACCTATAATTCACCCCTCCACTTT
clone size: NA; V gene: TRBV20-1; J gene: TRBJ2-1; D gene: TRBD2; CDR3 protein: CSARPGGQSHNEQFF; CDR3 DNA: TGCAGTGCTAGACCGGGAGGGCAGTCCCACAATGAGCAGTTCTTC
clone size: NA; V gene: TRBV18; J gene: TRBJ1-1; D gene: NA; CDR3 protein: CASSPGPAAEAFF; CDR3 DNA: TGTGCCAGCTCACCGGGCCCCGCGGCTGAAGCTTTCTTT
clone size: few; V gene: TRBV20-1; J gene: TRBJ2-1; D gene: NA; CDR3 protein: CSAAAHAQFF; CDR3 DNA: TGCAGTGCTGCTGCTCACGCCCAGTTCTTC